Listed here is a single T cell receptor (beta chain). Sequenced patients had shown CD8+CD57+ cell expansion by flow cytometry. The cohort consisted entirely of patients having severe acquired aplastic anemia. No patient had been given any therapy when blood was sampled. The V gene lost 10 bases and the J gene lost 1 base, with 15 bases spanning the gap. Germline lookup yields CDR1 SEHNR and CDR2 FQNEAQ (reference sequence). This CDR3 is 14 amino acids long. TCR beta VDJ and CDR3 profiling used genomic DNA as template. TCRdb used MiXCR to reprocess the reads, holding one entry per CDR3 protein. The data hold roughly 280,000 distinct CDR3 sequences, with 56% observed a single time. The sample is drawn from a study of CD8+CD57+ T cells in acquired aplastic anemia.

The chain employs TRBV7-9 and TRBJ2-3, with a weak D call TRBD1 (5 bases). This receptor was taken from a human donor with aplastic anemia. Sequenced input: sorted CD4+, CD8+, or CD8+CD57+ T cells (not recorded which) from PBMCs. In DNA, the CDR3 is TGTGCCACCCAGGCGCAGGGTCGCACAGATACGCAGTATTTT. It encodes CATQAQGRTDTQYF.